One sample yielded the 29 T cell receptor beta chains listed below, sequenced in a study of cytomegalovirus exposure and HLA in healthy donors. The primer mix had 60 Vbeta and 13 Jbeta primers. Sequenced by immunoSEQ multiplex PCR; TCRdb stores in-frame clones only, minus some. The sample has tens of thousands of clones, less than 75% seen once. Sequencing was done on a sample of PBMCs. These receptors all stem from a man aged 30-40 years in good health and CMV-seronegative.

The rearrangement uses TRBV2 and TRBJ1-6; TRBD1 is a possible D gene (6 bases). This CDR3 comprises 14 residues. In germline, CDR1 is SNHLY, CDR2 FYNNEI. V shed 5 bases and J shed 9 bases, with 14 bases lying between them. The CDR3 loop is CASSLDRKSSPLHF. The CDR3 DNA reads as TGTGCCAGCAGTCTAGACAGGAAAAGTTCACCCCTCCACTTT.

This clone was observed once. The genes are TRBV25-1 and TRBJ2-2, with D perhaps matching TRBD1 (6 bases). Looked up from germline, CDR1 is MGHDK and CDR2 is SYGVNS. Trimming left V 2 bases short and J 2 bases short, with 9 bases between. CDR3 length equals 15 residues. The CDR3 nucleotides are TGTGCCAGCAGTGAACAGGACAGCAACACCGGGGAGCTGTTTTTT. Amino acid sequence: CASSEQDSNTGELFF.

The chain links TRBV4-1 to TRBJ2-7; a possible D gene is TRBD2 (5 bases). Germline V gene lookup returns CDR1 MGHRA and CDR2 YSYEKL. Trimming removed 4 bases from V and 6 bases from J, with 13 bases in between. The CDR3 spans 13 residues. CDR3 DNA: TGCGCCAGCAGCCCTGCTAGCCTCGGCGAGCAGTACTTC. This codes for CASSPASLGEQYF.

The gene calls are TRBV18 and TRBJ2-7; 7 bases line up with TRBD2. V trimming: 9 bases; J trimming: 3 bases; junction bases outside the gene matches: 8. There are 13 residues in the CDR3. Per the germline V gene, CDR1 is KGHSH and CDR2 is LQKENI. In nucleotides, the CDR3 is TGTGCCAGTGAAAGCGGGACTCACTACGAGCAGTACTTC. It translates to CASESGTHYEQYF.

The chain combines TRBV12-5 with TRBJ2-3, with 16 bases identical to TRBD2. The V segment lost 3 bases and the J segment 9 bases; nucleotides outside the gene matches: 6. The CDR3 is made up of 16 amino acids. Germline V lookup: CDR1 LGHNT, CDR2 FRNRAP. The CDR3 DNA reads TGTGCTAGTGGTTTCGGGACTAGCGGGGGGGACGGCACGCAGTATTTT. It translates to CASGFGTSGGDGTQYF.

This clone was seen a few times. This chain joins TRBV2 and TRBJ2-7; 10 bases fit TRBD2. Losses at the gene ends were 10 bases for V and 5 bases for J; bases not matched to a gene: 11. Germline V gives CDR1 SNHLY, CDR2 FYNNEI. This CDR3 has 14 residues. The CDR3 region is CAILTPSGSHEQYF. The DNA for the CDR3 is TGTGCCATCCTAACCCCTAGCGGGAGCCACGAGCAGTACTTC. Full variable domain (remainder filled in from reference TRBV2 and TRBJ2-7): EPEVTQTPSHQVTQMGQEVILRCVPISNHLYFYWYRQILGQKVEFLVSFYNNEISEKSEIFDDQFSVERPDGSNFTLKIRSTKLEDSAMYFCAILTPSGSHEQYFGPGTRLTVT.

This chain uses TRBV27 with TRBJ2-2, with 12 positions matching TRBD2. The J segment lost 2 bases and the V segment lost 5 bases, leaving 3 bases of the junction unmatched. The CDR3 totals 16 residues. Germline loops: CDR1 MNHEY, CDR2 SMNVEV (reference sequence). CDR3: CASSRTSGINTGELFF. The CDR3 DNA reads TGTGCCAGCAGTCGGACTAGCGGGATAAACACCGGGGAGCTGTTTTTT.

This clone was recorded a few times. The CDR3: CASSLAGMNTEAFF. CDR3 sequence (DNA): TGCGCCAGCAGCTTGGCGGGGATGAACACTGAAGCTTTCTTT. This rearrangement joins TRBV5-1 to TRBJ1-1; no reliable D call. The CDR3 spans 14 residues. Trimming stripped 0 bases from V and 0 bases from J, with 6 bases between. The germline V gene encodes CDR1 SGHRS and CDR2 YFSETQ.

The V call is TRBV5-1, the J call TRBJ1-2, with D unclear. Per the germline V gene, CDR1 is SGHRS and CDR2 is YFSETQ. The V gene lost 0 bases and the J gene lost 0 bases, with 3 bases spanning the gap. The CDR3 totals 13 residues. CDR3 region: CASSLASNYGYTF. The CDR3 nucleotides read TGCGCCAGCAGCTTGGCTTCTAACTATGGCTACACCTTC.

J is TRBJ2-7 and V is TRBV27; 7 bases align to TRBD2. Germline V gene lookup returns CDR1 MNHEY and CDR2 SMNVEV (reference sequence). This CDR3 is built from 14 residues. With 5 bases clipped from V and 7 bases from J, the junction kept 11 bases outside the gene matches. Here the CDR3 DNA reads TGTGCCAGCAGTATAGCGGGTCCTACGGGAGAGCAGTACTTC. It is translated as CASSIAGPTGEQYF.

The chain has TRBV29-1 and TRBJ1-1; D is uncertain. Trimming shortened V by 5 bases and J by 4 bases, and 14 bases separated the two germline ends. Germline loops: CDR1 SQVTM, CDR2 ANQGSEA. The CDR3 length is 13 residues. The CDR3 region has the DNA TGCAGCGTTACCGGAGGGTTCGGCACTGAAGCTTTCTTT. As protein: CSVTGGFGTEAFF.

The sample holds one count of this clone. A read error may produce the germline difference seen at one junction end. The rearrangement links TRBV4-3 to TRBJ1-5, with D possibly TRBD1 on 6 matching bases. The germline V gene has CDR1 LGHNA and CDR2 YSLEER. The CDR3 totals 15 residues. CDR3 loop: CSSSQVTGNNQPQHF. The CDR3 nucleotides read TGCTCCAGCAGCCAAGTTACAGGGAACAATCAGCCCCAGCATTTT.

This clone was counted between two and nine times. The rearrangement joins TRBV5-1 to TRBJ2-7, with 9 nucleotides matching TRBD2. This CDR3 is built from 14 residues. V lost 6 bases to trimming and J lost 5 bases; unmatched junction nucleotides: 9. Germline lookup yields CDR1 SGHRS and CDR2 YFSETQ. In DNA, the CDR3 is TGCGCCAGCACCTTAGCGGGAGTAGCCGACGAGCAGTACTTC. Translated, it gives CASTLAGVADEQYF.

This clone appeared once. V gene TRBV18 combines with J gene TRBJ1-2, with D uncertain. This CDR3 spans 14 amino acids. Trimming took off 1 base at V and 5 bases at J, with 11 bases between the two ends. The germline V gene encodes CDR1 KGHSH and CDR2 LQKENI. In DNA form, the CDR3 reads TGTGCCAGCTCACCACGTAGGGAGAGTTATGGCTACACCTTC. Translation: CASSPRRESYGYTF.

The CDR3: CASSRDSGANVLTF. The DNA of the CDR3 is TGTGCCAGCAGCAGGGACTCTGGGGCCAACGTCCTGACTTTC. The rearrangement uses TRBV19 and TRBJ2-6, with D possibly being TRBD1 (5 bases). The germline V and J ends were trimmed by 9 bases and 0 bases, with 9 bases remaining between them. The CDR3 has 14 residues. The germline V gene encodes CDR1 LNHDA and CDR2 SQIVND (reference sequence).

This clone was seen a single time. The chain employs TRBV15 and TRBJ1-4, with 7 positions matching TRBD1. V was clipped by 0 bases and J by 8 bases; unmatched bases: 3. There are 14 residues in the CDR3. Germline CDR1 and CDR2: LNHNV and YYDKDF (reference sequence). The CDR3: CATSREGGGEKLFF. The CDR3 DNA sequence: TGTGCCACCAGCAGAGAAGGGGGCGGGGAAAAACTGTTTTTT.

Comment on this clone: One end of the junction fails to match germline, which may point to a read error. DNA for the CDR3: TGTTCCAGCACCCCCGGGACTCCCAACAATGAGCAGTTCTTC. Translation gives CSSTPGTPNNEQFF. The chain employs TRBV7-9 and TRBJ2-1; weak D call: TRBD2 (6 bases). CDR3 length: 14 residues. CDR1 and CDR2 (germline): SEHNR, FQNEAQ (reference sequence).

V usage is TRBV7-8 and J usage is TRBJ1-2, with 7 bases that match TRBD1. CDR1 and CDR2 (germline): SGHVS, FQNEAQ. With V trimmed by 5 bases and J by 4 bases, 7 bases remained unmatched. The CDR3 contains 14 residues. The CDR3 sequence is CASSPRGISYGYTF. In nucleotides, the CDR3 is TGTGCCAGCAGCCCCAGGGGGATTAGCTATGGCTACACCTTC.

J is TRBJ1-2 and V is TRBV5-1; 11 bases fit TRBD1. The CDR3 length is 15 residues. The germline CDR1 and CDR2 sequences are SGHRS and YFSETQ. Trimming at V came to 4 bases and at J to 4 bases, leaving 6 bases not matched to a gene. The CDR3, as DNA: TGCGCCAGCAGCCCGGGGACAGGGGGAATCTATGGCTACACCTTC. Its translation: CASSPGTGGIYGYTF.

CDR3 sequence: CATQSDRVPGNTIYF. The CDR3 nucleotides are TGTGCCACCCAATCAGACAGGGTTCCCGGAAACACCATATATTTT. This chain links TRBV25-1 with TRBJ1-3; 7 nucleotides match TRBD1. The V gene end was trimmed by 10 bases and the J gene end by 4 bases; junction bases not matched to a gene: 13. CDR3 length: 15 residues. Germline CDR1 reads MGHDK; CDR2 reads SYGVNS.

Only a few counts were recorded for this clone. The V call is TRBV13, the J call TRBJ1-6; tentatively, D is TRBD1 (6 bases). The CDR3 runs 16 residues. Trimming shortened V by 3 bases and J by 0 bases, and 9 bases separated the two germline ends. CDR1 and CDR2 (germline): PRHDT, FYEKMQ (reference sequence). The CDR3 loop is CASSFTGSSYNSPLHF. As DNA, the CDR3 is TGTGCCAGCAGCTTTACAGGGAGCTCCTATAATTCACCCCTCCACTTT.

The J gene is TRBJ2-6, the V gene TRBV27; D gene ambiguous. The germline V gene encodes CDR1 MNHEY and CDR2 SMNVEV (reference sequence). Trimming removed 2 bases at V and 3 bases at J, with 8 bases between. The length of the CDR3 is 15 residues. Here the CDR3 DNA reads TGTGCCAGCAGTTTAGTGGCTAGTGGGGCCAACGTCCTGACTTTC. This codes for CASSLVASGANVLTF.

V usage is TRBV7-3 and J usage is TRBJ1-1, with a weak D call TRBD1 (5 bases). The CDR3 consists of 15 residues. V was shortened by 3 bases and J by 2 bases, with 13 bases between the two germline ends. Germline CDR1 and CDR2: SGHTA and FQGTGA. CDR3: CASSFDGQINTEAFF. The CDR3 bases are TGTGCCAGCAGCTTCGACGGACAAATAAACACTGAAGCTTTCTTT.

The chain uses TRBV27 and TRBJ1-5, with TRBD1 as a possible D gene (6 bases). The CDR3 is 18 residues long. Germline CDR1 MNHEY, CDR2 SMNVEV (reference sequence). V was clipped by 1 base and J by 7 bases, with 23 bases between them. The CDR3 DNA reads as TGTGCCAGCAGTTTATGGGCGGACAGAACTTCCGGTATCCAGCCCCAGCATTTT. It specifies CASSLWADRTSGIQPQHF.

V and J are TRBV2 and TRBJ1-5; 7 nucleotides line up with TRBD1. The germline V gene has CDR1 SNHLY and CDR2 FYNNEI. The CDR3 length is 14 residues. V dropped 3 bases and J dropped 2; count of bases not matched to a gene: 1. CDR3 amino acids: CASSDDRGNQPQHF. In nucleotides, the CDR3 is TGTGCCAGCAGTGATGACAGGGGCAATCAGCCCCAGCATTTT.

V is TRBV6-1 and J is TRBJ1-5, with 8 bases aligning to TRBD1. CDR3 size: 14 residues. Germline CDR1 MNHNS, CDR2 SASEGT. V gave up 8 bases and J gave up 6 bases; unmatched junction bases: 9. In nucleotides, the CDR3 is TGTGCCAGCGCCGGACAGGGTGGGTTTCAGCCCCAGCATTTT. Translation: CASAGQGGFQPQHF.

The chain uses TRBV10-1 and TRBJ1-1; no clear D. The CDR3 consists of 13 residues. CDR1 WNHNN and CDR2 SYGVQD come from the germline V gene (reference sequence). Between the trimmed V and J ends, which lost 4 bases and 1 base, there was a span of 7 bases. The chain's CDR3 is CASSGEGNTEAFF. CDR3 in DNA: TGCGCCAGCAGTGGAGAGGGGAACACTGAAGCTTTCTTT.

This chain links TRBV11-2 with TRBJ1-4; D is ambiguous. With 5 bases removed from V and 8 bases from J, the gap between germline ends came to 18 bases. Germline V gene data show CDR1 as SGHAT and CDR2 as FQNNGV. The CDR3 sequence is 15 residues long. The CDR3 loop reads CASSPEGGSGEKLFF. The CDR3 DNA reads TGTGCCAGCAGCCCGGAGGGCGGGAGTGGCGAAAAACTGTTTTTT.

J is TRBJ1-1 and V is TRBV13; D may be TRBD1 (6 bases). V was clipped by 5 bases and J by 1 base, with 14 bases between them. Looked up from germline, CDR1 is PRHDT and CDR2 is FYEKMQ (reference sequence). This CDR3 region has 15 residues. In nucleotides, the CDR3 is TGTGCCAGCAGCCCCCAGGGGAGGGGGAACACTGAAGCTTTCTTT. Protein sequence: CASSPQGRGNTEAFF.